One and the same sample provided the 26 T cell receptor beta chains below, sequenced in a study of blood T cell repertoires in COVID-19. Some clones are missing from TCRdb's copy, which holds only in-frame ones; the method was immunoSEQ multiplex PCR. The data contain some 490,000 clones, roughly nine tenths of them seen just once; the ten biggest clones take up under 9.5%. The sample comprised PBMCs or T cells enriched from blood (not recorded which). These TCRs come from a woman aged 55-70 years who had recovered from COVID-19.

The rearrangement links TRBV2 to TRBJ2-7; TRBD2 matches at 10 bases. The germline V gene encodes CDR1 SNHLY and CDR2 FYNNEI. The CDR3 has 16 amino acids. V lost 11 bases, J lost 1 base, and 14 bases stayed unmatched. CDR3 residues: CALAGSSGGRSYEQYF. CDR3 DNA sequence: TGTGCCCTGGCGGGTTCTAGCGGGGGAAGATCCTACGAGCAGTACTTC.

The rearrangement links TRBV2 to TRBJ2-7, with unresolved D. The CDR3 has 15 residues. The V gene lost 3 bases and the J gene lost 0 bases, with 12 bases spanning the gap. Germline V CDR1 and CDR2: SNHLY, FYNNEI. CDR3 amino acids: CASSDSTRVSYEQYF. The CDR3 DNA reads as TGTGCCAGCAGTGATTCGACAAGAGTCTCCTACGAGCAGTACTTC.

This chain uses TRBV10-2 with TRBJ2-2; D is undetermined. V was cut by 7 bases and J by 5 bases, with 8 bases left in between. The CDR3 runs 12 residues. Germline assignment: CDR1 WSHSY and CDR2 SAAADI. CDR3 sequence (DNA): TGCGCCAGCACGAGCAGGACCGGGGAGCTGTTTTTT. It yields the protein CASTSRTGELFF.

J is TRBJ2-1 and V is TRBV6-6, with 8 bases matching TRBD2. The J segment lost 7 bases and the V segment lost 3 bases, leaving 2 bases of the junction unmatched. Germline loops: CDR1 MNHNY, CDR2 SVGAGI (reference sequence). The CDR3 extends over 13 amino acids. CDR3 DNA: TGTGCCAGCAGTTATACGGGGGGGAATGAGCAGTTCTTC. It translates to CASSYTGGNEQFF.

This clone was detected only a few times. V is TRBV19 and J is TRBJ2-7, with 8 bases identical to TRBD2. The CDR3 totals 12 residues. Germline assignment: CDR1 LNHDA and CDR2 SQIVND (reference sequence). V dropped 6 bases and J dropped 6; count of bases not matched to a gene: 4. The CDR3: CASSGGAGEQYF. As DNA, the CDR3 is TGTGCCAGTAGCGGGGGGGCAGGCGAGCAGTACTTC.

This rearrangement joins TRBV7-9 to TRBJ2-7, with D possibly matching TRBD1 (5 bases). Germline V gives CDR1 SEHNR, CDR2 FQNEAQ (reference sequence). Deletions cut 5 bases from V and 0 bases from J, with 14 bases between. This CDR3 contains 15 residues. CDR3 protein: CASSQTAPNSYEQYF. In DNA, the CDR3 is TGTGCCAGCAGCCAGACAGCTCCCAACTCCTACGAGCAGTACTTC.

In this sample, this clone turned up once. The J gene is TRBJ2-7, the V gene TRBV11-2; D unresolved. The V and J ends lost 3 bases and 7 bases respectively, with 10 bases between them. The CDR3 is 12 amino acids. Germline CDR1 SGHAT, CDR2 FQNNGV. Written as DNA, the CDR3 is TGTGCCAGCAGCTTTCTTGGTGCGGAGCAGTACGTC. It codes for CASSFLGAEQYV.

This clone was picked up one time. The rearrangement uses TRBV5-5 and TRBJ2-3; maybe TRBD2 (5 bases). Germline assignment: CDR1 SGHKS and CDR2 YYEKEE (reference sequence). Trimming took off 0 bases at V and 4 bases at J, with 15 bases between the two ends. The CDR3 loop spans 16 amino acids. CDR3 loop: CASSLGSSGNPDTQYF. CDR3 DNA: TGTGCCAGCAGCTTGGGCTCGTCCGGGAACCCAGATACGCAGTATTTT.

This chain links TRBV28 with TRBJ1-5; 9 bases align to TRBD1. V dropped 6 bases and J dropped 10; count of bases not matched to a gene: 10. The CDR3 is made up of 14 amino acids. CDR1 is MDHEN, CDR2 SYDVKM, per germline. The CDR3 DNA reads TGTGCCAGCAGGGCCACAGGGGGCCCGGGACCCCAGCATTTT. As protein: CASRATGGPGPQHF.

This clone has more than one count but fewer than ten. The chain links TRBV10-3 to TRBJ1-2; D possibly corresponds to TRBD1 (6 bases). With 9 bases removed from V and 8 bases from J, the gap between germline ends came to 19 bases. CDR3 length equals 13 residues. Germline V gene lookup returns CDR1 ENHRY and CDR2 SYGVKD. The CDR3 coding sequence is TGTGCCATTCCGCAGTGGGCAGGGGTCGGCTACACCTTC. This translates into CAIPQWAGVGYTF.

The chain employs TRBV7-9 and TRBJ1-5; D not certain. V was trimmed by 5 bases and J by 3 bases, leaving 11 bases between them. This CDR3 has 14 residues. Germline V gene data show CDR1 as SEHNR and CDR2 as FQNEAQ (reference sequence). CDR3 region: CASSPKDTNQPQHF. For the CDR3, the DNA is TGTGCCAGCAGCCCTAAAGATACCAATCAGCCCCAGCATTTT.

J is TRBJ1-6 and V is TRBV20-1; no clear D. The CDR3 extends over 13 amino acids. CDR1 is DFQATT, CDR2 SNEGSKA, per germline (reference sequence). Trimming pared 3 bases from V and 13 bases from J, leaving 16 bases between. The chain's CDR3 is CSASEASLSPLHF. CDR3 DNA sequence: TGCAGTGCTAGTGAAGCGTCATTATCGCCCCTCCACTTT.

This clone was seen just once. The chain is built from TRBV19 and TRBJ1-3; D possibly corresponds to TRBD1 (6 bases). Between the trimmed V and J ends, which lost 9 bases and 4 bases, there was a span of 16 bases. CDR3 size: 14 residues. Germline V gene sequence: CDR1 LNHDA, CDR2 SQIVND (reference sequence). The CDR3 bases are TGTGCCAGCACCCAACAGGGATCCGGAAACACCATATATTTT. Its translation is CASTQQGSGNTIYF. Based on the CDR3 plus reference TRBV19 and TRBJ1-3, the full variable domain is DGGITQSPKYLFRKEGQNVTLSCEQNLNHDAMYWYRQDPGQGLRLIYYSQIVNDFQKGDIAEGYSVSREKKESFPLTVTSAQKNPTAFYLCASTQQGSGNTIYFGEGSWLTVV.

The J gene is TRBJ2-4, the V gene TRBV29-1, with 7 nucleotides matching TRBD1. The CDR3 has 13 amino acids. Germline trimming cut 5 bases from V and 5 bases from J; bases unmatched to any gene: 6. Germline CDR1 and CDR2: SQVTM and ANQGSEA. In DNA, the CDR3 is TGCAGCGTTTCTGGGACAGCAGAAAACATTCAGTACTTC. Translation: CSVSGTAENIQYF.

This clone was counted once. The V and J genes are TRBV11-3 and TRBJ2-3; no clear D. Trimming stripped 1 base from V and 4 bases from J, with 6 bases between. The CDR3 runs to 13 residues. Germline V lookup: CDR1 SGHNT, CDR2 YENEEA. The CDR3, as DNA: TGTGCCAGCAGCTTAGGAGATTCAGATACGCAGTATTTT. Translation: CASSLGDSDTQYF.

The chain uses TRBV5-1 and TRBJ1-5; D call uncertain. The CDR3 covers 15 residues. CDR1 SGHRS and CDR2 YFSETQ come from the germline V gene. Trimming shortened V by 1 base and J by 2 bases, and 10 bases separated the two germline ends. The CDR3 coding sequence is TGCGCCAGCAGCTTGTCCGGTAGTGGCAATCAGCCCCAGCATTTT. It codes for CASSLSGSGNQPQHF.

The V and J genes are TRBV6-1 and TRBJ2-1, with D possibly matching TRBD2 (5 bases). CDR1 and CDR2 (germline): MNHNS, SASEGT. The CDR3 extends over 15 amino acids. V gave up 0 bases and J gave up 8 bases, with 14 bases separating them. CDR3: CASSEAYPSPYEQFF. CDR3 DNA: TGTGCCAGCAGTGAAGCTTATCCTAGCCCGTATGAGCAGTTCTTC.

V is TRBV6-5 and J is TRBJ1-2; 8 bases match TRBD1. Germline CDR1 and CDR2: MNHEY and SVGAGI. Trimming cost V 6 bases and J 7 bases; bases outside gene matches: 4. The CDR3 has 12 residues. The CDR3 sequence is CASRDRVRGYTF. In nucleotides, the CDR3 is TGTGCCAGCAGGGACAGGGTTCGTGGCTACACCTTC.

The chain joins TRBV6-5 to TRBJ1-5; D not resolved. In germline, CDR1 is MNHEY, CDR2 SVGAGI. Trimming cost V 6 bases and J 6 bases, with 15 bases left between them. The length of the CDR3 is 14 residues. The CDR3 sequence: CASRDGQQAQPQHF. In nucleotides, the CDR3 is TGTGCCAGCAGAGATGGGCAGCAGGCTCAGCCCCAGCATTTT.

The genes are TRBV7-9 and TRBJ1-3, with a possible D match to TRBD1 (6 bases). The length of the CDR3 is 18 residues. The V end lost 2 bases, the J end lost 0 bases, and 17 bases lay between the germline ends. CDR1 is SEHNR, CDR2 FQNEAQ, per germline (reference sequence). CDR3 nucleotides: TGTGCCAGCAGCTTAATAACGGGCGGCAGGGGCTCTGGAAACACCATATATTTT. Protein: CASSLITGGRGSGNTIYF.

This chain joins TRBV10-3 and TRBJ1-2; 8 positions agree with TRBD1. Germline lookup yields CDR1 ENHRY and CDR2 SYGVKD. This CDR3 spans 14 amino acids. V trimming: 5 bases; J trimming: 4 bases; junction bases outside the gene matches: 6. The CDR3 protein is CAISSGTGLYGYTF. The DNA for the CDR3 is TGTGCCATCAGTTCCGGGACAGGCCTCTATGGCTACACCTTC.

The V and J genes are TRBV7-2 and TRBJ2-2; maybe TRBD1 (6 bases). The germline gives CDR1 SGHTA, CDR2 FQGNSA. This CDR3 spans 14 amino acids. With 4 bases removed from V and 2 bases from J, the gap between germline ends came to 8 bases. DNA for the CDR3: TGTGCCAGCAGCTCACAGGGTAACACCGGGGAGCTGTTTTTT. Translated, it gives CASSSQGNTGELFF.

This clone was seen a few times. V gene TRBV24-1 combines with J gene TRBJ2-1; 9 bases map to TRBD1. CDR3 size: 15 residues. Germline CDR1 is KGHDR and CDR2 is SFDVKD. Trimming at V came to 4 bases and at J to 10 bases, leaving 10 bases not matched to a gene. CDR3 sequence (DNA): TGTGCCACCAGTGACCTCAAACAGGGGGCTGAAGAGCAGTTCTTC. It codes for CATSDLKQGAEEQFF.

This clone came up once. The CDR3 here is CASSRRDSHSDTQYF. The CDR3 DNA sequence: TGTGCCAGCAGCCGTCGGGACTCCCACTCAGATACGCAGTATTTT. V usage is TRBV5-4 and J usage is TRBJ2-3; perhaps TRBD2 as D (6 bases). The V and J ends lost 4 bases and 4 bases respectively, with 16 bases between them. Germline-derived CDR1 and CDR2 are SGHNT and YYREEE (reference sequence). CDR3 size: 15 residues.

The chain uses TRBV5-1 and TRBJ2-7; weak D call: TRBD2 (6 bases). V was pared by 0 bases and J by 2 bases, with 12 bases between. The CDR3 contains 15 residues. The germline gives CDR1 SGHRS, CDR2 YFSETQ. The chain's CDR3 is CASSLAVGTPYEQYF. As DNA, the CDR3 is TGCGCCAGCAGCTTGGCCGTGGGGACTCCCTACGAGCAGTACTTC.

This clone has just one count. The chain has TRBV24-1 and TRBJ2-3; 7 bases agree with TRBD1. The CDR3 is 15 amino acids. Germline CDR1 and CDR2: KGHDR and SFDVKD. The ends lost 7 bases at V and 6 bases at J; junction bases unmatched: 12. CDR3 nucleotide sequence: TGTGCCACCAGGATAGGGGGCGCGGAGTCGGATACGCAGTATTTT. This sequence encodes CATRIGGAESDTQYF.